The clone carrying this TCR beta chain has at least ten counts. Its antigen is still unknown. These data originate in a study of shared clonotypes between healthy human individuals. Germline V gene data show CDR1 as SGHDN and CDR2 as FVKESK. CDR3 length equals 12 residues. Trimming removed 4 bases from V and 14 bases from J, with 15 bases in between. Assay: immunoSEQ multiplex PCR; the TCRdb copy retains only in-frame clones and omits some. The table shows over 700,000 clones, with just under 75% occurring only once. Study-level findings and limits: Represented diversity, genetic and exposure-history alike, was limited by few donors. Naive subsets generally had larger estimated richness than memory subsets.

This clonotype was obtained from a woman in her thirties in good health. Specimen: memory CD4+ T cells sorted from blood. Subset in this sample: CD45RA-negative fraction. V and J are TRBV14 and TRBJ2-1, with D perhaps TRBD2 (5 bases). The CDR3 bases are TGTGCCAGCAGCCTGGGGAGTACAGTGAAGTTCTTC. Protein: CASSLGSTVKFF.